Listed below are T cell receptor beta chains from one sample, sequenced in a study of CD8 T cells in Susac syndrome. One entry per CDR3 protein results from TCRdb running MiXCR on the immunoSEQ multiplex PCR reads. The sample has about 210,000 distinct CDR3 sequences; roughly 96% are singletons. Sample: CD4+ T cells from PBMCs. These receptors all come from a human donor with multiple sclerosis. The CDR3 runs from the conserved cysteine through the conserved F or W. D genes are given only for firm matches. Clone size is not always given. Where it is, it says once, few, many or a class for expanded clones.

j_call | v_call | clone_size | d_call | cdr3_aa | cdr3_nt
TRBJ2-1 | TRBV24-1 | - | TRBD2 | CATSQTGGGNEQFF | TGTGCCACCAGTCAAACGGGAGGTGGGAATGAGCAGTTCTTC
TRBJ2-7 | TRBV29-1 | - | TRBD1 | CSVATYRGSDEQYF | TGCAGCGTAGCCACCTACAGGGGGTCGGACGAGCAGTACTTC
TRBJ2-3 | TRBV2 | - | TRBD1 | CASNRQGRVADTQYF | TGTGCCAGCAATCGACAGGGGAGAGTCGCAGATACGCAGTATTTT
TRBJ1-4 | TRBV3-1 | - | TRBD1 | CASSPGQGPTNEKLFF | TGTGCCAGCAGCCCCGGACAGGGCCCAACTAATGAAAAACTGTTTTTT
TRBJ2-1 | TRBV4-1 | - | - | CASSQVNPDYSSNEQFF | TGCGCCAGCAGCCAAGTCAACCCGGACTATAGCTCCAATGAGCAGTTCTTC
TRBJ2-4 | TRBV12-3/TRBV12-4 | few | - | CASSPELAKNIQYF | TGTGCCAGCAGTCCCGAACTAGCCAAAAACATTCAGTACTTC
TRBJ2-1 | TRBV20-1 | - | - | CSAHGAGRDEQFF | TGCAGTGCTCACGGTGCGGGTCGGGATGAGCAGTTCTTC
TRBJ2-5 | TRBV25-1 | - | - | CASSEPGQETQYF | TGTGCCAGCAGTGAACCAGGGCAAGAGACCCAGTACTTC
TRBJ1-5 | TRBV4-1 | - | TRBD1 | CASSQGTRAGGNQPQHF | TGCGCCAGCAGCCAAGGGACCAGGGCAGGGGGAAATCAGCCCCAGCATTTT
TRBJ2-2 | TRBV7-3 | - | - | CASSLIPGTNTGELFF | TGTGCCAGCAGCTTAATTCCGGGGACGAACACCGGGGAGCTGTTTTTT
TRBJ2-1 | TRBV29-1 | - | - | CSVAGTEQFF | TGCAGCGTAGCAGGGACTGAGCAGTTCTTC
TRBJ2-5 | TRBV20-1 | - | - | CSATRVVGETQYF | TGCAGTGCTACCCGGGTAGTGGGAGAGACCCAGTACTTC
TRBJ1-6 | TRBV3-1 | - | - | CASNKGISPLHF | TGTGCCAGCAACAAGGGAATTTCACCCCTCCACTTT
TRBJ2-3 | TRBV10-3 | - | TRBD1 | CASRPGQLADTQYF | TGTGCCAGTAGACCGGGACAGCTCGCGGATACGCAGTATTTT
TRBJ2-7 | TRBV27 | - | TRBD1 | CASSEGQTFAYEQYF | TGTGCCAGCAGTGAGGGACAGACTTTTGCCTACGAGCAGTACTTC
TRBJ2-1 | TRBV19 | - | TRBD2 | CASTNIWREGSYNEQFF | TGTGCCAGTACCAATATTTGGCGGGAGGGCTCCTACAATGAGCAGTTCTTC
TRBJ2-2 | TRBV5-6 | - | - | CASSLVRGNTGELFF | TGTGCCAGCAGCTTGGTTCGGGGAAACACCGGGGAGCTGTTTTTT
TRBJ1-2 | TRBV24-1 | - | TRBD1 | CATSGQGYNYGYTF | TGTGCCACCAGTGGACAGGGCTATAACTATGGCTACACCTTC
TRBJ2-7 | TRBV28 | - | - | CASSQPTPYEQYF | TGTGCCAGCAGCCAACCGACCCCCTACGAGCAGTACTTC
TRBJ2-7 | TRBV20-1 | - | TRBD2 | CSATSGSHEQYF | TGCAGTGCTACTAGCGGGAGCCACGAGCAGTACTTC
TRBJ2-7 | TRBV5-1 | once | - | CASKGSHEQYF | TGCGCCAGCAAAGGCTCCCACGAGCAGTACTTC
TRBJ1-2 | TRBV29-1 | - | - | CSVESRRSAYTF | TGCAGCGTTGAATCCCGGCGGTCGGCTTACACCTTC
TRBJ2-5 | TRBV6-1 | once | - | CATSRDETQYF | TGTGCCACCTCACGGGACGAGACCCAGTACTTC
TRBJ2-1 | TRBV7-9 | - | TRBD2 | CASSFYSGGNNEQFF | TGTGCCAGCAGCTTTTACAGCGGGGGGAACAATGAGCAGTTCTTC
TRBJ1-5 | TRBV15 | - | TRBD1 | CATSPTGGRQPQHF | TGTGCCACCAGTCCGACAGGGGGACGGCAGCCCCAGCATTTT
TRBJ2-5 | TRBV2 | - | - | CASTLIETQYF | TGTGCCAGCACTCTAATCGAGACCCAGTACTTC
TRBJ2-4 | TRBV7-9 | once | - | CASSGTPGNIQYF | TGTGCCAGCAGCGGGACCCCAGGAAACATTCAGTACTTC
TRBJ2-7 | TRBV6-2/TRBV6-3 | - | - | CASINGAGLSYEQYF | TGTGCCAGCATAAACGGGGCAGGTCTGTCCTACGAGCAGTACTTC
TRBJ2-1 | TRBV20-1 | - | TRBD1 | CSASGPGQGAYEQFF | TGCAGTGCTAGTGGTCCGGGACAGGGGGCGTATGAGCAGTTCTTC
TRBJ1-6 | TRBV7-2 | - | - | CASSLAGSSPLHF | TGTGCCAGCAGCTTAGCGGGGAGTTCACCCCTCCACTTT
TRBJ2-7 | TRBV7-8 | - | TRBD1 | CASTEQGFEQYF | TGTGCCAGCACCGAACAGGGGTTCGAGCAGTACTTC
TRBJ1-6 | TRBV3-1 | - | TRBD1 | CASSPLTGGSPLHF | TGTGCCAGCAGCCCACTGACAGGGGGCTCACCCCTCCACTTT
TRBJ2-7 | TRBV3-1 | - | - | CASSQDRWTGGSYEQYF | TGTGCCAGCAGCCAAGATCGCTGGACTGGCGGCTCCTACGAGCAGTACTTC
TRBJ1-1 | TRBV5-1 | - | - | CASSLVGSQNTEAFF | TGCGCCAGCAGCTTGGTTGGCAGTCAGAACACTGAAGCTTTCTTT
TRBJ2-7 | TRBV20-1 | - | - | CSATLGGTAYEQYF | TGCAGTGCTACCCTAGGCGGGACCGCCTACGAGCAGTACTTC
TRBJ1-2 | TRBV11-2 | - | - | CASSPRDNDGYTF | TGTGCCAGCAGCCCCCGGGACAATGATGGCTACACCTTC
TRBJ2-3 | TRBV27 | - | TRBD1 | CASSSLDRGRTDTQYF | TGTGCCAGCAGTTCCTTGGACAGGGGGCGCACAGATACGCAGTATTTT
TRBJ1-5 | TRBV27 | - | - | CASSPQGGVSNQPQHF | TGTGCCAGCAGCCCACAGGGAGGGGTCAGCAATCAGCCCCAGCATTTT
TRBJ1-5 | TRBV20-1 | - | - | CSAAQGSNQPQHF | TGCAGTGCTGCACAGGGTAGCAATCAGCCCCAGCATTTT
TRBJ2-1 | TRBV4-1 | - | TRBD2 | CASSQAPGLAGAGNEQFF | TGCGCCAGCAGCCAGGCACCGGGACTAGCGGGAGCGGGAAATGAGCAGTTCTTC
TRBJ2-1 | TRBV2 | - | TRBD2 | CASTRLAGVSYNEQFF | TGTGCCAGCACGCGGCTAGCGGGAGTTTCCTACAATGAGCAGTTCTTC
TRBJ2-7 | TRBV27 | - | - | CASTAQGQTSYEQYF | TGTGCCAGCACAGCCCAGGGCCAAACCTCCTACGAGCAGTACTTC
TRBJ1-2 | TRBV30 | - | TRBD1 | CAWSVRQGASGYTF | TGTGCCTGGAGTGTACGGCAGGGGGCCTCTGGCTACACCTTC
TRBJ2-5 | TRBV27 | - | TRBD1 | CASSTGGQRWRTQYF | TGTGCCAGCAGTACAGGGGGCCAACGGTGGCGGACCCAGTACTTC
TRBJ1-3 | TRBV25-1 | - | - | CASSGRGGRNTIYF | TGTGCCAGCAGTGGGAGGGGTGGAAGAAACACCATATATTTT
TRBJ2-1 | TRBV6-5 | - | TRBD1 | CASSRDRLEQFF | TGTGCCAGCAGTCGGGACAGGCTTGAGCAGTTCTTC
TRBJ1-4 | TRBV4-2 | - | TRBD1 | CASSPTITGTGDEKLFF | TGTGCCAGCAGCCCTACCATAACCGGGACAGGGGATGAAAAACTGTTTTTT
TRBJ2-2 | TRBV5-4 | - | - | CASSLTVSTGELFF | TGTGCCAGCAGCTTGACAGTGTCGACCGGGGAGCTGTTTTTT
TRBJ1-1 | TRBV20-1 | - | - | CSARSPTDEAFF | TGCAGTGCTAGAAGCCCGACAGACGAAGCTTTCTTT
TRBJ2-5 | TRBV12-3/TRBV12-4 | - | TRBD2 | CASSFRAGVYQETQYF | TGTGCCAGCAGTTTCCGGGCGGGAGTTTACCAAGAGACCCAGTACTTC
TRBJ2-7 | TRBV2 | - | TRBD1 | CASSFLLLTGDSYEQYF | TGTGCCAGCAGTTTTCTCCTTTTGACAGGGGACTCCTACGAGCAGTACTTC